Only a few counts were recorded for the clone carrying this T cell receptor beta chain. This record belongs to a study of shared T cell receptors in the human thymus. Data came from immunoSEQ multiplex PCR; TCRdb stores just in-frame clones and leaves some out. Seen here are approximately 730,000 clones, 80% to 90% observed once, and the top ten hold around 0.0094%. This CDR3 is built from 14 residues. Trimming removed 3 bases at V and 1 base at J, with 12 bases between. Germline V gene data show CDR1 as GTSNPN and CDR2 as SVGIG (reference sequence). In addition, the sample was reused for a study of human thymus T cells. From that report: Healthy Finnish infants undergoing corrective surgery for congenital heart defects were used as donors. Thymus specimens were resections from corrective heart surgery. Thymic and blood repertoires appeared to carry a bias in their V and J gene usage. Related research found strongly overlapping thymic repertoires in unrelated individuals.

V is TRBV30 and J is TRBJ2-5, with D perhaps matching TRBD2 (5 bases). Sequenced sample: thymocytes. This sequence originates from a girl younger than two with a congenital heart defect. The chain's CDR3 is CAWRLGSFQETQYF. The CDR3, as DNA: TGTGCCTGGAGGCTAGGGAGCTTCCAAGAGACCCAGTACTTC.